This TCR beta chain was identified in a study of blood T cell repertoires in COVID-19. In the study overall: From T cells, B-cell-depleted T cells, or PBMCs came the material, which was cDNA or gDNA.

The assay was immunoSEQ multiplex PCR, and TCRdb's table has in-frame clones only and misses some. Here the sample spans under 250,000 clones, approximately 87% being singletons. Germline CDR1 reads MNHEY; CDR2 reads SVGAGI. CDR3 length equals 13 residues. Trimming stripped 6 bases from V and 7 bases from J, with 13 bases between. J is TRBJ1-5 and V is TRBV6-5, with D possibly TRBD1 on 5 matching bases. This receptor was obtained from a man in his sixties with acute or convalescent COVID-19. The sample comprised peripheral blood. For the CDR3, the DNA is TGTGCCAGCAGCCCGGGGGGGAGGCAGCCCCAGCATTTT. This codes for CASSPGGRQPQHF.